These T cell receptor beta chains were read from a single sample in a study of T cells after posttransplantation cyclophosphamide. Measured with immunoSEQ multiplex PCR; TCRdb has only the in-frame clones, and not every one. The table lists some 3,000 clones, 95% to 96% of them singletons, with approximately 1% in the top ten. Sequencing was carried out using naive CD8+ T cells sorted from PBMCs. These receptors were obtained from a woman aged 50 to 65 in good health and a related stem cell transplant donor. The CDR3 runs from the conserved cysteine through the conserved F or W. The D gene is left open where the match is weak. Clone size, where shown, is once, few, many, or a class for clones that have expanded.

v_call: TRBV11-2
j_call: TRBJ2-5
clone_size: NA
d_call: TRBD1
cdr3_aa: CASSLVMGQHQETQYF
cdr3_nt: TGTGCCAGCAGCTTAGTTATGGGACAGCACCAAGAGACCCAGTACTTC

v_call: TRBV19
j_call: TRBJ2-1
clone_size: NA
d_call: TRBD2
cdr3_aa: CASSSSGSSYNEQFF
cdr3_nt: TGTGCCAGTAGTTCGAGCGGGAGCTCCTACAATGAGCAGTTCTTC

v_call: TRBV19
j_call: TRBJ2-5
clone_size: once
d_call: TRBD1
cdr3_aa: CASSIFPGGKETQYF
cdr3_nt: TGTGCCAGTAGTATATTCCCAGGGGGAAAAGAGACCCAGTACTTC

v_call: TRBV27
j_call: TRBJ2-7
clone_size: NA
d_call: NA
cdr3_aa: CASSFPSGEQYF
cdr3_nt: TGTGCCAGCAGTTTCCCCTCGGGCGAGCAGTACTTC

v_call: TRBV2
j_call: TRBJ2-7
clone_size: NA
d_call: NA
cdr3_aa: CASSESDYEQYF
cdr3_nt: TGTGCCAGCAGTGAATCAGATTACGAGCAGTACTTC

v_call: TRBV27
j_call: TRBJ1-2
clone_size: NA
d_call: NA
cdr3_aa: CASSLSITYGYTF
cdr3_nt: TGTGCCAGCAGTTTATCGATTACTTATGGCTACACCTTC

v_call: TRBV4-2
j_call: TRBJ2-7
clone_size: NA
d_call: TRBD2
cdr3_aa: CASSFLAGGLGQYF
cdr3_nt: TGTGCCAGCAGCTTTCTAGCGGGAGGTTTAGGGCAGTACTTC

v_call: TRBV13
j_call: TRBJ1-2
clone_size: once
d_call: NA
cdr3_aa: CASTFGGGGSGYTF
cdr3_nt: TGTGCCAGCACCTTCGGAGGTGGGGGCTCTGGCTACACCTTC

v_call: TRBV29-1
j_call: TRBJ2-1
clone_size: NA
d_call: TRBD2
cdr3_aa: CSVASSGNYNEQFF
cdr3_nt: TGCAGCGTTGCATCTAGCGGGAATTACAATGAGCAGTTCTTC

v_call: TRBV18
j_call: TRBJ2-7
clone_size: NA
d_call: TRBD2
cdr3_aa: CASSPPGLAGDYEQYF
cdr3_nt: TGTGCCAGCTCACCACCGGGACTAGCGGGGGACTACGAGCAGTACTTC

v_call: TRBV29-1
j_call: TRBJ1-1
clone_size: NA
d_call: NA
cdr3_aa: CSVETAAEAFF
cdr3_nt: TGCAGCGTGGAGACAGCAGCCGAAGCTTTCTTT

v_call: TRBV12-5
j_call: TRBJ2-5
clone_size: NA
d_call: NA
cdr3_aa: CASATGGGETQYF
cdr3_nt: TGTGCTAGTGCCACAGGGGGGGGAGAGACCCAGTACTTC

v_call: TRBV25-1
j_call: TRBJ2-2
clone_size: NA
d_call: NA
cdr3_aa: CASSGMGWTSNTGELFF
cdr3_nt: TGTGCCAGCAGTGGAATGGGTTGGACATCGAACACCGGGGAGCTGTTTTTT

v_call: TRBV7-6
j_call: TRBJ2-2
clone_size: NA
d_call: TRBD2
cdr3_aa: CASSLGGTTQTTGELFF
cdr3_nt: TGTGCCAGCAGCTTAGGTGGGACTACCCAGACTACCGGGGAGCTGTTTTTT

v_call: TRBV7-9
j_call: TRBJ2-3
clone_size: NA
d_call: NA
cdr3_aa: CASSLVARSTDTQYF
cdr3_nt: TGTGCCAGCAGCTTAGTAGCGAGGAGTACAGATACGCAGTATTTT

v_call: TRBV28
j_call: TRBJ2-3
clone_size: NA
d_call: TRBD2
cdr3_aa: CASSFELAGGSTDTQYF
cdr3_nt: TGTGCCAGCAGTTTTGAACTAGCGGGAGGGTCCACAGATACGCAGTATTTT

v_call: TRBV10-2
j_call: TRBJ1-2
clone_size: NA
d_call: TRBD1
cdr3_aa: CASSEGQVSSNYGYTF
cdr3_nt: TGCGCCAGCAGTGAGGGACAGGTTTCCTCTAACTATGGCTACACCTTC

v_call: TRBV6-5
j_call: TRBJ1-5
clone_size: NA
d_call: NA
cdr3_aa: CASSSWANQPQHF
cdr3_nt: TGTGCCAGCAGTTCCTGGGCTAATCAGCCCCAGCATTTT

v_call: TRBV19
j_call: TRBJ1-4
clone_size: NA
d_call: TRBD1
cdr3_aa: CASSSGQTNEKLFF
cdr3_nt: TGTGCCAGTAGTTCGGGACAGACGAATGAAAAACTGTTTTTT

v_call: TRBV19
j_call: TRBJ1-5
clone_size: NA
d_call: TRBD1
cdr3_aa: CASRALSGGAGQPQHF
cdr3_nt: TGTGCCAGTAGGGCTTTATCAGGGGGCGCGGGTCAGCCCCAGCATTTT

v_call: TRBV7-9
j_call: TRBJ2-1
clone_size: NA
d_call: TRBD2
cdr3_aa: CASSPPSGSSYNEQFF
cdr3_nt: TGTGCCAGCAGCCCCCCTAGCGGGAGCTCCTACAATGAGCAGTTCTTC

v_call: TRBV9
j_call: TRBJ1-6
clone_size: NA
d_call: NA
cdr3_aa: CASSPQDSPLHF
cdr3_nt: TGTGCCAGCAGCCCACAAGATTCACCCCTCCACTTT

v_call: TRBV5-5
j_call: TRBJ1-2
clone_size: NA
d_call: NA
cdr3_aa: CASSLRGGYTF
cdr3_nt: TGTGCCAGCAGCTTACGGGGAGGCTACACCTTC

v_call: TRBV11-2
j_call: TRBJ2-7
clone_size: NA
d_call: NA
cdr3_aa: CASSFGQNTYEQYF
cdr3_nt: TGTGCCAGCAGCTTTGGACAGAATACCTACGAGCAGTACTTC

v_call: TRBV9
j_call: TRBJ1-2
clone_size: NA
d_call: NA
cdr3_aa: CASSQGHGQTSYGYTF
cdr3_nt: TGTGCCAGCAGCCAGGGACACGGGCAGACTTCTTATGGCTACACCTTC

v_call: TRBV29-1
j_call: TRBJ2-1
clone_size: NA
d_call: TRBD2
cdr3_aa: CSGLAGEAYNEQFF
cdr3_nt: TGCAGCGGCTTAGCGGGAGAAGCCTACAATGAGCAGTTCTTC

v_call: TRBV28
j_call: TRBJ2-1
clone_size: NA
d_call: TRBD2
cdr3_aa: CASSLVSGPPNEQFF
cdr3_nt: TGTGCCAGCAGTTTAGTTAGCGGGCCCCCAAATGAGCAGTTCTTC

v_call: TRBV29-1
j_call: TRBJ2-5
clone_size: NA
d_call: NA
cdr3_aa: CSVLLTVQETQYF
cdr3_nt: TGCAGCGTTCTCCTCACAGTCCAAGAGACCCAGTACTTC

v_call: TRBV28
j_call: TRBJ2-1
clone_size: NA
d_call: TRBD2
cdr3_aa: CASRLAGEINEQFF
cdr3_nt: TGTGCCAGCAGACTAGCGGGAGAGATTAATGAGCAGTTCTTC

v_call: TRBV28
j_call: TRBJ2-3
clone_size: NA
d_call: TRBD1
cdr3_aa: CASSLTKKIRTGETDTQYF
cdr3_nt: TGTGCCAGCAGCCTTACGAAGAAGATACGGACAGGAGAAACAGATACGCAGTATTTT